Below are 23 T cell receptor beta chains sequenced from a single sample in a study of blood T cell repertoires in COVID-19. Profiling relied on immunoSEQ multiplex PCR, and the TCRdb table lists in-frame clones only, not all of them. Of hundreds of thousands of clones in the sample, around 87% are singletons; the top ten hold 1.5% to 2%. The sequenced material came from PBMCs or T cells enriched from blood (not recorded which). The source is a woman aged 45-65 years who had recovered from COVID-19.

This clone was seen a few times. The rearrangement links TRBV7-8 to TRBJ2-7, with 7 bases matching TRBD2. J lost 1 base, V lost 7 bases, and 4 bases had no gene match. This CDR3 spans 13 amino acids. Germline loops: CDR1 SGHVS, CDR2 FQNEAQ. CDR3 coding DNA: TGTGCCAGCATTGCGGGAGATTCCTACGAGCAGTACTTC. This translates into CASIAGDSYEQYF.

This chain connects TRBV21-1 to TRBJ1-4; the table assigns TRBD1, which was not confirmed against the DNA. TRBV21-1 is labeled a pseudogene. The CDR3 totals 17 residues. The CDR3 loop is CASSKQKKRQGREKLFF. The CDR3 nucleotides read TGTGCCAGCAGCAAACAGAAGAAGCGACAGGGTCGGGAAAAACTGTTTTTT.

Only one count was recorded for this clone. The chain carries TRBV18 and TRBJ2-2, with 10 positions matching TRBD1. Germline CDR1 KGHSH, CDR2 LQKENI. The CDR3 is 16 residues long. Trimming took 8 bases from V and 4 from J; bases not matched to a gene: 10. The CDR3 DNA sequence: TGTGCCAGCCGGAAGGGACAGGGGTCGATCACCGGGGAGCTGTTTTTT. The encoded protein is CASRKGQGSITGELFF. Drawing the rest from reference TRBV18 and TRBJ2-2, the complete variable domain is NAGVMQNPRHLVRRRGQEARLRCSPMKGHSHVYWYRQLPEEGLKFMVYLQKENIIDESGMPKERFSAEFPKEGPSILRIQQVVRGDSAAYFCASRKGQGSITGELFFGEGSRLTVL.

CDR3 sequence: CASSMEGTGDAEQYF. DNA for the CDR3: TGTGCCAGTAGTATGGAGGGGACAGGGGACGCGGAGCAGTACTTC. The chain carries TRBV19 and TRBJ2-7; 10 nucleotides line up with TRBD1. Germline-derived CDR1 and CDR2 are LNHDA and SQIVND (reference sequence). There are 15 residues in the CDR3. V lost 3 bases, J lost 7 bases, and 9 bases stayed unmatched.

The chain employs TRBV30 and TRBJ2-7, with D hard to call. With 8 bases removed from V and 5 bases from J, the gap between germline ends came to 19 bases. This CDR3 is 13 amino acids long. Germline V gives CDR1 GTSNPN, CDR2 SVGIG (reference sequence). In DNA, the CDR3 is TGTGCCCGATCGACATCTCCCTTCGACGAGCAGTACTTC. It encodes CARSTSPFDEQYF.

The chain combines TRBV30 with TRBJ1-2; the D is unclear. The CDR3 is made up of 10 amino acids. The germline V and J ends were trimmed by 4 bases and 8 bases, with 8 bases remaining between them. Per the germline V gene, CDR1 is GTSNPN and CDR2 is SVGIG (reference sequence). This chain's CDR3 is CAWNGEGYTF. The CDR3, as DNA: TGTGCCTGGAACGGGGAAGGCTACACCTTC.

The chain joins TRBV28 to TRBJ1-3; D might be TRBD1 (6 bases). The V gene's germline CDR1 is MDHEN and CDR2 SYDVKM. V lost 6 bases and J lost 0, with 12 bases in between. This CDR3 is 15 amino acids long. CDR3 in amino acids: CASRQTGNSGNTIYF. In DNA form, the CDR3 reads TGTGCCAGCAGACAAACAGGGAACTCTGGAAACACCATATATTTT.

This chain connects TRBV28 to TRBJ1-5, with D possibly matching TRBD1 (5 bases). Trimming left V 5 bases short and J 2 bases short, with 16 bases between. Germline values: CDR1 MDHEN, CDR2 SYDVKM. This CDR3 has 16 residues. This CDR3 reads CASSKTDKWGNQPQHF. The CDR3, as DNA: TGTGCCAGCAGTAAGACGGACAAATGGGGCAATCAGCCCCAGCATTTT.

J is TRBJ2-7 and V is TRBV10-2; TRBD2 aligns across 10 bases. Germline V gene sequence: CDR1 WSHSY, CDR2 SAAADI. This CDR3 contains 16 residues. Trimming cost V 0 bases and J 7 bases; bases outside gene matches: 9. In nucleotides, the CDR3 is TGCGCCAGCAGTGAGTCAGGGCTAGCGGGAGCAGAAGAGCAGTACTTC. Residues: CASSESGLAGAEEQYF.

The CDR3 sequence is CASGLEDLAGEGADTQYF. The CDR3, as DNA: TGTGCTAGTGGCCTTGAGGACTTAGCGGGAGAGGGCGCAGATACGCAGTATTTT. The chain joins TRBV12-5 to TRBJ2-3; 9 bases line up with TRBD2. The junction had 17 bases not matched to a gene; V was cut back by 6 bases and J by 4 bases. The CDR3 is made up of 18 amino acids. Germline V lookup: CDR1 LGHNT, CDR2 FRNRAP.

V is TRBV12-3 or TRBV12-4 and J is TRBJ2-1, with unresolved D. The V and J ends lost 5 bases and 10 bases respectively, with 9 bases between them. This CDR3 spans 11 amino acids. CDR3 bases: TGTGCCAGCAGTCCGTTTCGGGAGCAGTTCTTC. It specifies CASSPFREQFF.

The rearrangement joins TRBV27 to TRBJ2-7; tentative D call: TRBD1 (8 bases). CDR1 and CDR2 (germline): MNHEY, SMNVEV (reference sequence). V lost 6 bases and J lost 2, with 17 bases in between. This CDR3 is 15 amino acids long. CDR3 protein: CASRPDRGGPYEQYF. CDR3 coding DNA: TGTGCCAGCAGACCCGACAGGGGAGGGCCCTACGAGCAGTACTTC.

The chain combines TRBV16 with TRBJ1-4; 9 bases match TRBD1. CDR1 is KGHSY and CDR2 is FQNENV in the germline V gene. V was clipped by 4 bases and J by 8 bases; unmatched bases: 8. The CDR3 extends over 15 amino acids. The CDR3 nucleotides are TGTGCCAGCAGCCCAGGGACAGGGAAGAAAGAAAAACTGTTTTTT. This sequence encodes CASSPGTGKKEKLFF.

The genes are TRBV19 and TRBJ2-3; D might be TRBD2 (5 bases). Germline CDR1 LNHDA, CDR2 SQIVND (reference sequence). The CDR3 is made up of 16 amino acids. V was pared by 3 bases and J by 0 bases, with 13 bases between. The CDR3 region has the DNA TGTGCCAGTAGTATGGAGACTACCAGAAGCACAGATACGCAGTATTTT. Amino acid sequence: CASSMETTRSTDTQYF.

The genes are TRBV6-5 and TRBJ2-1, with 9 bases that match TRBD1. Germline trimming cut 4 bases from V and 6 bases from J; bases unmatched to any gene: 7. This CDR3 is 15 amino acids long. CDR1 and CDR2 (germline): MNHEY, SVGAGI. The CDR3: CASSSPGQGSNEQFF. The CDR3 DNA sequence: TGTGCCAGCAGTTCCCCGGGACAGGGTTCCAATGAGCAGTTCTTC.

The rearrangement uses TRBV5-4 and TRBJ2-6; D possibly corresponds to TRBD1 (5 bases). V dropped 4 bases and J dropped 3 bases, with 5 bases sitting between them. The CDR3 runs 13 residues. In germline, CDR1 is SGHNT, CDR2 YYREEE (reference sequence). In DNA form, the CDR3 reads TGTGCCAGCAGCCAGGGTGGGGCCAACGTCCTGACTTTC. The encoded protein is CASSQGGANVLTF.

This clone was seen at least ten times. The gene calls are TRBV28 and TRBJ1-3; D gene uncertain. Germline-derived CDR1 and CDR2 are MDHEN and SYDVKM. V dropped 4 bases and J dropped 1 base, with 14 bases sitting between them. CDR3 length equals 16 residues. CDR3 in amino acids: CASSSALRGSGNTIYF. Here the CDR3 DNA reads TGTGCCAGCAGTTCCGCCTTACGGGGATCTGGAAACACCATATATTTT.

This chain uses TRBV5-4 with TRBJ1-2; 7 nucleotides match TRBD1. Germline V gene data show CDR1 as SGHNT and CDR2 as YYREEE (reference sequence). V gave up 4 bases and J gave up 8 bases; unmatched junction bases: 8. This CDR3 has 13 amino acids. The CDR3 loop reads CASSPTGYGGYTF. The CDR3 DNA follows: TGTGCCAGCAGCCCGACAGGGTATGGGGGCTACACCTTC.

The rearrangement joins TRBV4-1 to TRBJ2-7, with 7 bases matching TRBD1. V lost 4 bases and J lost 4; bases outside the gene matches: 10. The germline CDR1 and CDR2 sequences are MGHRA and YSYEKL. CDR3 size: 15 residues. CDR3 DNA: TGCGCCAGCAGCCGCGAAGGGACAGCGCCTTACGAGCAGTACTTC. It codes for CASSREGTAPYEQYF.

The chain carries TRBV7-3 and TRBJ1-5, with unresolved D. This CDR3 has 13 residues. CDR1 and CDR2 (germline): SGHTA, FQGTGA. The V end was cut by 3 bases, the J end by 15 bases, with 18 bases between. In nucleotides, the CDR3 is TGTGCCAGCAGCTTGTACCCGGACTCCGAAAGGCATTTT. Its protein is CASSLYPDSERHF.

With regard to this clone: The same CDR3 can be traced to other DNA sequences in this sample. The rearrangement links TRBV18 to TRBJ2-1; 8 bases fit TRBD1. This CDR3 has 14 residues. Trimming cost V 2 bases and J 4 bases; bases outside gene matches: 1. Germline values: CDR1 KGHSH, CDR2 LQKENI. The CDR3 bases are TGTGCCAGCTCACCAGGGACAGGATACAATGAGCAGTTCTTC. Its protein is CASSPGTGYNEQFF.

This chain joins TRBV6-5 and TRBJ1-1, with 7 positions matching TRBD1. V shed 6 bases, J shed 0 bases, and the junction held 7 bases outside the gene matches. The V gene's germline CDR1 is MNHEY and CDR2 SVGAGI. The CDR3 covers 15 residues. The CDR3 sequence: CASRTGSQMNTEAFF. The CDR3 DNA reads TGTGCCAGCAGGACAGGGAGCCAAATGAACACTGAAGCTTTCTTT.

The chain couples TRBV7-2 to TRBJ2-3; 7 bases line up with TRBD2. Trimming cost V 4 bases and J 0 bases; bases outside gene matches: 13. Germline CDR1 SGHTA, CDR2 FQGNSA. The CDR3 loop spans 18 amino acids. The CDR3 spells CASSSSISSGPSTDTQYF. DNA of the CDR3: TGTGCCAGCAGCTCTTCCATCTCTAGCGGCCCTAGCACAGATACGCAGTATTTT.